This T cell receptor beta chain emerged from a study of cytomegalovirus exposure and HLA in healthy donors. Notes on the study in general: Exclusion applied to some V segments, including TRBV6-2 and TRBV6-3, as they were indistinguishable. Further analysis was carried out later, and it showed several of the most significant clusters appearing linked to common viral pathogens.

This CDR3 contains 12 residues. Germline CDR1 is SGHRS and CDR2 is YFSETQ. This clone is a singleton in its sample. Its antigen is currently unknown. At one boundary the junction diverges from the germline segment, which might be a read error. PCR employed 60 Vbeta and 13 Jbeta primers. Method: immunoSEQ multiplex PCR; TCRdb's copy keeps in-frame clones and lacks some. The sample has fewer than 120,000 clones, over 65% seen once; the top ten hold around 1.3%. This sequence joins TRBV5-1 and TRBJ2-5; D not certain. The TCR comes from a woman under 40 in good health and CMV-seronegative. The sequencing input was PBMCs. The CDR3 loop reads CASSHAKEAQYF. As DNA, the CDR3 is TGCGCCAGCAGCCATGCTAAAGAGGCCCAGTACTTC.